These T cell receptor beta chains were read from a single sample in a study of blood T cells in healthy people across ages. One entry per CDR3 protein, called by TCRdb with MiXCR from the 5' RACE reads. The sample contains hundreds of thousands of distinct CDR3 sequences, more than 35% of which appear only once. The sample comprised blood. The receptors here all came from a man at least 80 years old in good health. Each CDR3 is given with its conserved first and last residue. Fields, in order: clone size, J gene, D gene, V gene, CDR3 protein, CDR3 DNA. D genes are given only for firm matches. Not all rows give a size; the values are once, few, many and, for expanded clones, a class.

clone_size: NA
j_call: TRBJ2-1
d_call: NA
v_call: TRBV12-1
cdr3_aa: CASSPRFF
cdr3_nt: TGTGCCAGCAGCCCGCGGTTCTTC

clone_size: few
j_call: TRBJ2-5
d_call: NA
v_call: TRBV5-6
cdr3_aa: CASSRTLTHQETQYF
cdr3_nt: TGTGCCAGCAGTCGGACACTTACCCACCAAGAGACCCAGTACTTC

clone_size: few
j_call: TRBJ1-1
d_call: TRBD1
v_call: TRBV20-1
cdr3_aa: CSARRSTGGLNTEAFF
cdr3_nt: TGCAGTGCTAGGAGAAGTACAGGGGGTTTGAACACTGAAGCTTTCTTT

clone_size: few
j_call: TRBJ2-7
d_call: TRBD2
v_call: TRBV3-1
cdr3_aa: CASSQDQSSGANSYEQYF
cdr3_nt: TGTGCCAGCAGCCAAGATCAGTCTAGCGGAGCGAACTCCTACGAGCAGTACTTC

clone_size: once
j_call: TRBJ2-3
d_call: NA
v_call: TRBV12-5
cdr3_aa: CASGLVTGVPDTQYF
cdr3_nt: TGTGCTAGTGGTTTGGTTACGGGGGTACCAGATACGCAGTATTTT

clone_size: many
j_call: TRBJ2-5
d_call: NA
v_call: TRBV28
cdr3_aa: CASSNLASDLQETQYF
cdr3_nt: TGTGCCAGCAGCAACCTGGCTAGCGACCTACAAGAGACCCAGTACTTC

clone_size: NA
j_call: TRBJ2-7
d_call: NA
v_call: TRBV28
cdr3_aa: CASSPQGGLIYEQYF
cdr3_nt: TGTGCCAGCAGTCCCCAAGGGGGGCTGATCTACGAGCAGTACTTC

clone_size: NA
j_call: TRBJ1-1
d_call: TRBD1
v_call: TRBV28
cdr3_aa: CAIEGQGALNTEAFF
cdr3_nt: TGTGCCATCGAAGGACAGGGGGCCCTGAACACTGAAGCTTTCTTT

clone_size: NA
j_call: TRBJ2-7
d_call: TRBD1
v_call: TRBV30
cdr3_aa: CAWTGTGGGEQYF
cdr3_nt: TGTGCCTGGACCGGGACAGGGGGCGGAGAGCAGTACTTC

clone_size: NA
j_call: TRBJ2-5
d_call: NA
v_call: TRBV20-1
cdr3_aa: CSAQYGQETQYF
cdr3_nt: TGCAGTGCCCAGTACGGTCAAGAGACCCAGTACTTC

clone_size: NA
j_call: TRBJ2-2
d_call: NA
v_call: TRBV12-3/TRBV12-4
cdr3_aa: CASSLAVDLENTGELFF
cdr3_nt: TGTGCCAGCAGTTTAGCTGTGGATCTAGAGAACACCGGGGAGCTGTTTTTT

clone_size: NA
j_call: TRBJ2-7
d_call: NA
v_call: TRBV27
cdr3_aa: CASSPKAGALVSAYEQYF
cdr3_nt: TGTGCCAGCAGCCCCAAGGCAGGGGCTCTCGTCTCTGCCTACGAGCAGTACTTC

clone_size: NA
j_call: TRBJ2-1
d_call: NA
v_call: TRBV2
cdr3_aa: CASSEALGGERPKQFF
cdr3_nt: TGTGCCAGCAGTGAAGCGCTCGGAGGGGAGCGACCTAAGCAGTTCTTC

clone_size: many
j_call: TRBJ2-3
d_call: NA
v_call: TRBV9
cdr3_aa: CASSAPGADTQYF
cdr3_nt: TGTGCCAGCAGCGCGCCAGGGGCAGATACGCAGTATTTT

clone_size: few
j_call: TRBJ2-7
d_call: TRBD2
v_call: TRBV9
cdr3_aa: CASSVEDRGTSGTYNVSYEQYF
cdr3_nt: TGTGCCAGCAGCGTAGAGGATAGGGGGACTAGCGGGACGTATAACGTCTCCTACGAGCAGTACTTC

clone_size: NA
j_call: TRBJ2-3
d_call: NA
v_call: TRBV24-1
cdr3_aa: CATSPSTDTQYF
cdr3_nt: TGTGCCACCAGTCCGTCCACAGATACGCAGTATTTT

clone_size: once
j_call: TRBJ1-1
d_call: NA
v_call: TRBV6-7
cdr3_aa: CASSYRGRPNTNTEAFF
cdr3_nt: TGTGCCAGCAGTTACCGGGGCAGACCGAACACGAACACTGAAGCTTTCTTT

clone_size: NA
j_call: TRBJ2-4
d_call: NA
v_call: TRBV7-2
cdr3_aa: CASSSQDHIQYF
cdr3_nt: TGTGCCAGCAGCTCGCAAGATCACATTCAGTACTTC

clone_size: once
j_call: TRBJ2-3
d_call: TRBD2
v_call: TRBV27
cdr3_aa: CASSEKASGRANTDTQYF
cdr3_nt: TGTGCCAGCAGTGAAAAGGCTAGCGGGAGGGCGAACACAGATACGCAGTATTTT

clone_size: few
j_call: TRBJ2-5
d_call: NA
v_call: TRBV10-2
cdr3_aa: CAQSTTEGETQYF
cdr3_nt: TGCGCGCAATCGACGACAGAGGGCGAGACCCAGTACTTC

clone_size: many
j_call: TRBJ1-6
d_call: TRBD1
v_call: TRBV12-3/TRBV12-4
cdr3_aa: CASSRTGDNSPLHF
cdr3_nt: TGTGCCAGCAGTCGGACAGGGGATAATTCACCCCTCCACTTT

clone_size: NA
j_call: TRBJ2-5
d_call: NA
v_call: TRBV5-1
cdr3_aa: CASSPDSETQYF
cdr3_nt: TGCGCCAGCAGCCCGGATTCGGAGACCCAGTACTTC

clone_size: NA
j_call: TRBJ2-3
d_call: NA
v_call: TRBV18
cdr3_aa: CASSPPVVSTDTQYF
cdr3_nt: TGTGCCAGCTCACCACCGGTCGTCAGCACAGATACGCAGTATTTT

clone_size: NA
j_call: TRBJ2-5
d_call: NA
v_call: TRBV11-2
cdr3_aa: CASSRRPGGQYF
cdr3_nt: TGTGCCAGCAGCCGGCGACCCGGAGGGCAGTACTTC

clone_size: NA
j_call: TRBJ1-4
d_call: TRBD1
v_call: TRBV9
cdr3_aa: CASTAPGTGVKTGEKLFF
cdr3_nt: TGTGCCAGCACCGCGCCCGGGACAGGGGTTAAAACAGGGGAAAAACTGTTTTTT

clone_size: NA
j_call: TRBJ2-1
d_call: TRBD2
v_call: TRBV12-3/TRBV12-4
cdr3_aa: CASKLSGSSYNEQFF
cdr3_nt: TGTGCCAGCAAGCTCAGCGGGAGCTCCTACAATGAGCAGTTCTTC

clone_size: NA
j_call: TRBJ2-3
d_call: NA
v_call: TRBV3-1
cdr3_aa: CASSPTGISTDTQYF
cdr3_nt: TGTGCCAGCAGCCCGACAGGAATTAGCACAGATACGCAGTATTTT

clone_size: few
j_call: TRBJ2-1
d_call: NA
v_call: TRBV3-1
cdr3_aa: CASSPGRFNEQFF
cdr3_nt: TGTGCCAGCAGCCCGGGACGGTTCAATGAGCAGTTCTTC

clone_size: NA
j_call: TRBJ1-1
d_call: TRBD1
v_call: TRBV7-2
cdr3_aa: CASILSPGTGAEAFF
cdr3_nt: TGTGCCAGCATCCTCAGCCCCGGGACAGGGGCTGAAGCTTTCTTT

clone_size: many
j_call: TRBJ1-4
d_call: NA
v_call: TRBV28
cdr3_aa: CASRLLQGTTNEKLFF
cdr3_nt: TGTGCCAGCAGACTACTTCAGGGAACCACTAATGAAAAACTGTTTTTT

clone_size: NA
j_call: TRBJ2-7
d_call: NA
v_call: TRBV20-1
cdr3_aa: CSGEVGDERYF
cdr3_nt: TGCAGTGGAGAGGTAGGGGACGAGCGGTACTTC

clone_size: few
j_call: TRBJ2-3
d_call: TRBD2
v_call: TRBV11-3
cdr3_aa: CASSLAGGALTDTQYF
cdr3_nt: TGTGCCAGCAGCTTAGCCGGGGGGGCTCTCACAGATACGCAGTATTTT

clone_size: NA
j_call: TRBJ2-7
d_call: TRBD1
v_call: TRBV20-1
cdr3_aa: CSHRPGTGGSYEQYF
cdr3_nt: TGCAGTCATCGTCCCGGGACAGGGGGCTCCTACGAGCAGTACTTC

clone_size: few
j_call: TRBJ2-5
d_call: NA
v_call: TRBV5-5
cdr3_aa: CASSPSPGVQETQYF
cdr3_nt: TGTGCCAGCAGCCCGAGTCCCGGGGTCCAAGAGACCCAGTACTTC

clone_size: few
j_call: TRBJ1-3
d_call: NA
v_call: TRBV20-1
cdr3_aa: CSASGQYNTIYF
cdr3_nt: TGCAGTGCTAGCGGACAGTATAACACCATATATTTT

clone_size: once
j_call: TRBJ2-7
d_call: NA
v_call: TRBV6-5
cdr3_aa: CASSYGDWQTYEQYF
cdr3_nt: TGTGCCAGCAGTTACGGGGACTGGCAAACCTACGAGCAGTACTTC

clone_size: many
j_call: TRBJ2-1
d_call: NA
v_call: TRBV20-1
cdr3_aa: CSARRGPRNEQFF
cdr3_nt: TGCAGTGCTAGGCGGGGCCCTCGCAATGAGCAGTTCTTC

clone_size: once
j_call: TRBJ2-6
d_call: NA
v_call: TRBV28
cdr3_aa: CASSFSRLGSGANVLTF
cdr3_nt: TGTGCCAGCAGTTTTTCGCGTTTGGGGTCTGGGGCCAACGTCCTGACTTTC

clone_size: many
j_call: TRBJ2-6
d_call: TRBD1
v_call: TRBV28
cdr3_aa: CASSSHGQGRGGANVLTF
cdr3_nt: TGTGCCAGCAGTTCCCATGGACAGGGACGGGGTGGGGCCAACGTCCTGACTTTC

clone_size: NA
j_call: TRBJ2-7
d_call: NA
v_call: TRBV14
cdr3_aa: CASSRGVARYEQYF
cdr3_nt: TGTGCCAGCAGCCGAGGGGTCGCGAGGTACGAGCAGTACTTC

clone_size: few
j_call: TRBJ2-3
d_call: NA
v_call: TRBV7-2
cdr3_aa: CASSLSGAFPDTQYF
cdr3_nt: TGTGCCAGCAGCCTTAGCGGAGCTTTCCCAGATACGCAGTATTTT

clone_size: NA
j_call: TRBJ2-1
d_call: NA
v_call: TRBV30
cdr3_aa: CAWRQRDNEQFF
cdr3_nt: TGTGCCTGGCGTCAGCGGGACAATGAGCAGTTCTTC

clone_size: NA
j_call: TRBJ2-5
d_call: TRBD2
v_call: TRBV4-1
cdr3_aa: CASSRSGRVEETQYF
cdr3_nt: TGCGCCAGCAGCCGAAGCGGGAGGGTTGAAGAGACCCAGTACTTC

clone_size: few
j_call: TRBJ1-1
d_call: NA
v_call: TRBV29-1
cdr3_aa: CSVDNQRGAEAFF
cdr3_nt: TGCAGCGTTGACAATCAAAGGGGGGCTGAAGCTTTCTTT

clone_size: NA
j_call: TRBJ2-5
d_call: NA
v_call: TRBV2
cdr3_aa: CASRSLGTEAQETQYF
cdr3_nt: TGTGCCAGCAGGTCCTTAGGGACGGAAGCACAAGAGACCCAGTACTTC

clone_size: NA
j_call: TRBJ2-5
d_call: NA
v_call: TRBV29-1
cdr3_aa: CSVELYGEAYEQYF
cdr3_nt: TGCAGCGTTGAATTATATGGGGAAGCCTACGAGCAGTATTTC

clone_size: few
j_call: TRBJ2-5
d_call: NA
v_call: TRBV20-1
cdr3_aa: CSARVYRELVETQYF
cdr3_nt: TGCAGTGCTAGAGTGTACAGGGAGTTAGTGGAGACCCAGTACTTC

clone_size: NA
j_call: TRBJ2-7
d_call: NA
v_call: TRBV4-1
cdr3_aa: CASSHRDQGTYEQYF
cdr3_nt: TGCGCCAGCAGCCATCGGGACCAGGGGACGTACGAGCAGTACTTC

clone_size: NA
j_call: TRBJ2-7
d_call: NA
v_call: TRBV20-1
cdr3_aa: CSAPGISYEQYF
cdr3_nt: TGCAGTGCTCCGGGGATCTCCTACGAGCAGTACTTC